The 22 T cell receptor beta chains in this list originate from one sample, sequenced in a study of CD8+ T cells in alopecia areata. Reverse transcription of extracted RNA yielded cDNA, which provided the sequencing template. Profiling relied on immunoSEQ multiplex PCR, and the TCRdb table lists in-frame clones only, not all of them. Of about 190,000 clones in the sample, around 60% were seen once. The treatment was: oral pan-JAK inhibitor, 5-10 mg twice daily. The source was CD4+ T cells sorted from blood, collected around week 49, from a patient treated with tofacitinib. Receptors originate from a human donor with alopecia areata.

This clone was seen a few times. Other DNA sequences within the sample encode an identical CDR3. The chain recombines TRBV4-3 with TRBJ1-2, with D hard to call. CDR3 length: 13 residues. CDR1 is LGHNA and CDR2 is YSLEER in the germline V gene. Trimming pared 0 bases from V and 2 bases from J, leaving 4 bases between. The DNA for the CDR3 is TGCGCCAGCAGCCAAGACAGGAACTATGGCTACACCTTC. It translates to CASSQDRNYGYTF.

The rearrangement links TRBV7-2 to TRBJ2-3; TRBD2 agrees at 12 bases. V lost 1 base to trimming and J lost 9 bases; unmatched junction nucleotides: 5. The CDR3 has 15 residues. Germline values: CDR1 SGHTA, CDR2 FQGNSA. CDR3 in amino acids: CASSLDPTSGGTQYF. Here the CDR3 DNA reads TGTGCCAGCAGCTTAGACCCGACTAGCGGGGGAACGCAGTATTTT.

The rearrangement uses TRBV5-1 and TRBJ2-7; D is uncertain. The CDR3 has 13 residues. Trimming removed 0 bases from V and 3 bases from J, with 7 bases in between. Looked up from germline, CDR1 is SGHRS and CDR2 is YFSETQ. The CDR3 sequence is CASSLDPIYEQYF. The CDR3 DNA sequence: TGCGCCAGCAGCTTGGACCCCATCTACGAGCAGTACTTC.

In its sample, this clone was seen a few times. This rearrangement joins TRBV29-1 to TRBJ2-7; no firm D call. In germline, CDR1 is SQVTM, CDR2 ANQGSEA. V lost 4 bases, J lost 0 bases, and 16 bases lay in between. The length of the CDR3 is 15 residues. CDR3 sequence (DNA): TGCAGCGTTGCAGGTTTCAGCGCGAGCTCCTACGAGCAGTACTTC. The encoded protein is CSVAGFSASSYEQYF.

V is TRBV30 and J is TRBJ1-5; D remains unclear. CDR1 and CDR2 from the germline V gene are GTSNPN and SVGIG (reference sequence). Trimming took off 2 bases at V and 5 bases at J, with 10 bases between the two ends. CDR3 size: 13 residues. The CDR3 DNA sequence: TGTGCCTGGAGTCGGGATAACTATCAGCCCCAGCATTTT. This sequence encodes CAWSRDNYQPQHF.

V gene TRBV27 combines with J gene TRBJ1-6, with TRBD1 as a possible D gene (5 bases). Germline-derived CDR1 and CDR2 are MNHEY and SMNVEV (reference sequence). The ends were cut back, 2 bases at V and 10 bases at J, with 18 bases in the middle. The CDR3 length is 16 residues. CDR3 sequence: CASSLGGMRGFSPLHF. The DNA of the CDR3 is TGTGCCAGCAGTTTAGGAGGGATGAGGGGATTCTCACCCCTCCACTTT.

CDR3 nucleotides: TGTGCCAGCAGTGGCGGAGAGGCTCGGGCAGATACGCAGTATTTT. Translating it yields CASSGGEARADTQYF. The V and J genes are TRBV27 and TRBJ2-3; D is uncertain. The CDR3 extends over 15 amino acids. Germline V CDR1 and CDR2: MNHEY, SMNVEV (reference sequence). V lost 5 bases, J lost 4 bases, and 16 bases lay in between.

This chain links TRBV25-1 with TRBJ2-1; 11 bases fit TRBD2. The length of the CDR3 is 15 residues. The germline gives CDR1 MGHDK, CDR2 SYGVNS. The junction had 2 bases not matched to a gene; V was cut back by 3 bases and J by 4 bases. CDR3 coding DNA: TGTGCCAGCAGTGACGCTAGCGGGGGGTACAATGAGCAGTTCTTC. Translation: CASSDASGGYNEQFF.

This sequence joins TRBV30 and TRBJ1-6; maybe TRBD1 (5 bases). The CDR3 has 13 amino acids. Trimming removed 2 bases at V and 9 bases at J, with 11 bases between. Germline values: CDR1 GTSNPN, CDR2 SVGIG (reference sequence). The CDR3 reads CAWSLQGGSPLHF. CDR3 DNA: TGTGCCTGGAGTCTGCAGGGAGGTTCACCCCTCCACTTT.

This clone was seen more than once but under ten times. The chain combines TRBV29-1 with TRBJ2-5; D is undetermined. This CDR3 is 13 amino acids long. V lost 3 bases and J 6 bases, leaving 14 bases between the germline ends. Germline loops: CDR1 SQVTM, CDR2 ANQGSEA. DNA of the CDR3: TGCAGCGTTGATGACGGCTTTGACAAGACCCAGTACTTC. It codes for CSVDDGFDKTQYF.

The CDR3 loop reads CASSPGLDTDTQYF. The CDR3 DNA is TGTGCCAGCAGCCCGGGACTAGACACAGATACGCAGTATTTT. The chain employs TRBV11-3 and TRBJ2-3; 8 positions agree with TRBD2. Germline V lookup: CDR1 SGHNT, CDR2 YENEEA. The CDR3 has 14 amino acids. The V segment lost 5 bases and the J segment 2 bases; nucleotides outside the gene matches: 3. The full variable domain, in which reference TRBV11-3 and TRBJ2-3 provide the parts outside the CDR3, is EAGVVQSPRYKIIEKKQPVAFWCNPISGHNTLYWYLQNLGQGPELLIRYENEEAVDDSQLPKDRFSAERLKGVDSTLKIQPAELGDSAVYLCASSPGLDTDTQYFGPGTRLTVL.

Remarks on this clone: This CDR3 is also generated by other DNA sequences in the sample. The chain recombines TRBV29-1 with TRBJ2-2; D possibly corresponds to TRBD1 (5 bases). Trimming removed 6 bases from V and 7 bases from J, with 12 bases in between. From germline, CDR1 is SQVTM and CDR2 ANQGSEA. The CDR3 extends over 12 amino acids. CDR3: CSVSQGSGELFF. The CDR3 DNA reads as TGCAGCGTGAGTCAGGGTAGCGGGGAGCTGTTTTTT.

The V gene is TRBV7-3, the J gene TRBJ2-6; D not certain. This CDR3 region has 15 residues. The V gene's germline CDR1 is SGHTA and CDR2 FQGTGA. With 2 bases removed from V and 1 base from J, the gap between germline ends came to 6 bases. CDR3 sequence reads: CASSLSGSGANVLTF. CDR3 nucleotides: TGTGCCAGCAGCTTATCTGGGTCTGGGGCCAACGTCCTGACTTTC.

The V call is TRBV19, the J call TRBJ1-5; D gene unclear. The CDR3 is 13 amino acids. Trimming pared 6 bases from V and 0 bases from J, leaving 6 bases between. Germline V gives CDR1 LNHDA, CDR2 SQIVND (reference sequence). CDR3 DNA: TGTGCCAGTAGACAGTATAGCAATCAGCCCCAGCATTTT. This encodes CASRQYSNQPQHF.

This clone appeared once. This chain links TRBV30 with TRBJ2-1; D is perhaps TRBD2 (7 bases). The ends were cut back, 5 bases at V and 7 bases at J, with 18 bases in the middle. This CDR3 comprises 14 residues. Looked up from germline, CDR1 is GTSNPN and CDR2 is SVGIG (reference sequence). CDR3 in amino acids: CAWARGGFGNEQFF. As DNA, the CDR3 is TGTGCCTGGGCTAGGGGGGGGTTCGGGAATGAGCAGTTCTTC.

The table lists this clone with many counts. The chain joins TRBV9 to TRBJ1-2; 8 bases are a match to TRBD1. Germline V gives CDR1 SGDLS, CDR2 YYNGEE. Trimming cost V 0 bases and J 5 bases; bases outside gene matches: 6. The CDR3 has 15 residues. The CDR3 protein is CASSVEAGGKYGYTF. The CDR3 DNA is TGTGCCAGCAGCGTAGAGGCAGGGGGCAAATATGGCTACACCTTC.

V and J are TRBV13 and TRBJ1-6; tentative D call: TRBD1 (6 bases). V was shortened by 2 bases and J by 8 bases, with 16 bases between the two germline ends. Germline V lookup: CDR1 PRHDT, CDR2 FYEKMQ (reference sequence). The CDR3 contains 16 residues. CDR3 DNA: TGTGCCAGCAGCTTAAAAGGGGACATCGGCTATTCACCCCTCCACTTT. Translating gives CASSLKGDIGYSPLHF. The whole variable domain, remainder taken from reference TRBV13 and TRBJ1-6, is AAGVIQSPRHLIKEKRETATLKCYPIPRHDTVYWYQQGPGQDPQFLISFYEKMQSDKGSIPDRFSAQQFSDYHSELNMSSLELGDSALYFCASSLKGDIGYSPLHFGNGTRLTVT.

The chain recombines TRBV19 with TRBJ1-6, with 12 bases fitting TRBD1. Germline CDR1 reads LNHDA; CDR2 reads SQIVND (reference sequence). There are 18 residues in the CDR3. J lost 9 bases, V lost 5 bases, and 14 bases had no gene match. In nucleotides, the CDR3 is TGTGCCAGTAGTCCATATGGGACAGGGGGCTCGAGGGGTTCACCCCTCCACTTT. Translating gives CASSPYGTGGSRGSPLHF.

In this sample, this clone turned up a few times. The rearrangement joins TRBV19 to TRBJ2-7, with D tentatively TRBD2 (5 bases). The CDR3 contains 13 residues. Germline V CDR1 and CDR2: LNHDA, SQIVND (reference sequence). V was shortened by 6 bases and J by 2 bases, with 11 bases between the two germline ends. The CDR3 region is CASRVDGTYEQYF. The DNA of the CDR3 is TGTGCCAGTAGGGTTGACGGGACCTACGAGCAGTACTTC.

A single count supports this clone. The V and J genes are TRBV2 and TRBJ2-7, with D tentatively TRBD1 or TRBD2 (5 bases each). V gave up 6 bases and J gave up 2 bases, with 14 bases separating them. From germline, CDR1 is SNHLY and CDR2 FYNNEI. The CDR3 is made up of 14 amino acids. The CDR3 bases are TGTGCCAGCAGCGCCGGGGCCTTTACCTACGAGCAGTACTTC. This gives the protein CASSAGAFTYEQYF.

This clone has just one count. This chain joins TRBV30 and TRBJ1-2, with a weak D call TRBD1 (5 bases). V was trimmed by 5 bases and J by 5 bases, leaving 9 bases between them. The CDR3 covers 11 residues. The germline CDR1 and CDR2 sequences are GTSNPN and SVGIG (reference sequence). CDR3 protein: CAWVGGYGYTF. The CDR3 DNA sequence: TGTGCCTGGGTCGGGGGGTATGGCTACACCTTC.

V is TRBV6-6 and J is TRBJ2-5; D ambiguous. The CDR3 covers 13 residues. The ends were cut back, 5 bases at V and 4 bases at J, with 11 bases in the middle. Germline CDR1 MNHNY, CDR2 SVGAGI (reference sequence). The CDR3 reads CASSPLDGETQYF. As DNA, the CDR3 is TGTGCCAGCAGTCCTCTTGACGGAGAGACCCAGTACTTC.